Reported below is one T cell receptor (beta chain). The antigen is not known. The CDR3 loop spans 14 amino acids. Per germline, CDR1 MNHNY and CDR2 SVGAGI (reference sequence). These data come from a study of graft-versus-host responses after intestinal transplantation. The wider study: Anti-thymocyte globulin induction, then tacrolimus and steroids for 3 to 4 years, went to all recipients. Findings and caveats of the study: Early post-transplant HvG declines were associated with peak circulating GvH clone levels.

Libraries were prepared by immunoSEQ multiplex PCR; TCRdb keeps only in-frame clonotypes and omits some of them. This sample carries more than 25,000 clones, around 94% of them seen once, and the ten largest clones take 0.75% to 0.95%. V usage is TRBV6-6 and J usage is TRBJ2-5; 11 positions agree with TRBD1. The J call could be wrong; TRBJ2-7 is a better fit for the DNA end. The sequencing used PBMCs, collected approximately 32 days after intestinal transplant. The receptor's source is a human patient who received an intestinal transplant, so some T cells may come from the graft donor. The CDR3 DNA sequence: TGTGCCAGCAGTTACGGGACAGGGGGCTACGAGCAGTACTTC. Its translation is CASSYGTGGYEQYF.